This TCR beta chain stems from a study of blood T cell repertoires in COVID-19. Study background: Spain, Italy and the United States supplied samples that represented acute and convalescent COVID-19. From T cells, B-cell-depleted T cells, or PBMCs came the material, which was cDNA or gDNA.

This clone was detected only once. Germline V CDR1 and CDR2: MNHEY, SVGEGT. The CDR3 totals 20 residues. The trim removed 2 bases at V and 1 base at J, leaving 13 bases unmatched. Per the original methods: Reference gene primers were amplified, and this amplification served to estimate nucleated cell counts. Method: immunoSEQ multiplex PCR; TCRdb's copy keeps in-frame clones and lacks some. That table supplies the V and J calls and clone size; D and trimming were determined from the DNA. This table has 120,000 to 150,000 clones, roughly 84% appearing once. The sequence derives from a human donor with acute or convalescent COVID-19. The donor label of this sample is uncertain. Sequencing used peripheral blood. The chain recombines TRBV6-2 or TRBV6-3 with TRBJ2-3; 12 bases agree with TRBD2. CDR3 residues: CASSYQTSGGSGWGTDTQYF. In DNA form, the CDR3 reads TGTGCCAGCAGTTACCAGACTAGCGGGGGCTCCGGTTGGGGCACAGATACGCAGTATTTT.